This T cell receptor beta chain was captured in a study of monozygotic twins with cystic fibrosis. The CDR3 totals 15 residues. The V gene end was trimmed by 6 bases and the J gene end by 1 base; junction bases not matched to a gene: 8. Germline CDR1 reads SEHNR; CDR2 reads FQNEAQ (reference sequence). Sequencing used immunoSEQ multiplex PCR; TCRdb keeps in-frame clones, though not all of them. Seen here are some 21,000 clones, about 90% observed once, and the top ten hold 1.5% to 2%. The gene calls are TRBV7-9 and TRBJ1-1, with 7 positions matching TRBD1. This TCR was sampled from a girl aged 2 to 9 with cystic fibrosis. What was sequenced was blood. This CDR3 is CASRGTETGNTEAFF. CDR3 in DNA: TGTGCCAGCAGGGGGACAGAGACAGGGAACACTGAAGCTTTCTTT.